This T cell receptor (beta chain) was recovered during a study of Ad26.COV2.S vaccination and SARS-CoV-2 variants. Study in general: Each vaccinee took Ad26.COV2.S intramuscularly, once or twice 56 days apart.

The method was immunoSEQ multiplex PCR; TCRdb's version includes in-frame clones alone and lacks a portion of them. This sample has around 400,000 clones, with around 90% found just once. Treatment denoted: around 19 received Ad26.COV2.S at low or high dose, single or two shots; about 5 received placebo; per-sample allocation not given. Day 63 following the first vaccine or placebo injection was when the samples were taken. Whoever gave the sample was an adult aged 18-55 years in Boston. Whole-study findings and limits: Reports say spike-specific CD8+ and CD4+ T cell responses covered substantial breadth after vaccination. Vaccine and placebo recipients had comparable breadth of non-spike TCRs.

Germline CDR1 reads MNHEY; CDR2 reads SVGEGT. CDR3 length: 16 residues. J gave up 5 bases and V 2 bases, and 5 bases lay outside the gene matches. On this clone: Antigen unknown.

The receptor comes from a person between 18 and 65 years old who received the Ad26.COV2.S COVID-19 vaccine or a placebo. Sequencing used peripheral blood, obtained in a trial of Ad26.COV2.S vaccine versus placebo. The genes are TRBV6-2 or TRBV6-3 and TRBJ2-2; 10 nucleotides line up with TRBD2. The CDR3 bases are TGTGCCAGCAGTTACGGAGCGGGAGGGCCTACCGGGGAGCTGTTTTTT. It translates to CASSYGAGGPTGELFF.